A selection of T cell receptor beta chains follows, all from one sample in a study of Ad26.COV2.S vaccination and SARS-CoV-2 variants. TCRdb keeps only in-frame clones here, not all; method: immunoSEQ multiplex PCR. The sample shows approximately 460,000 clones, roughly nine tenths of them seen only once. This specimen was peripheral blood, taken in a trial of Ad26.COV2.S vaccine versus placebo. Receptors were obtained from a person between 18 and 59 years old who received the Ad26.COV2.S COVID-19 vaccine or a placebo. CDR3s leave out the opening cysteine and the closing phenylalanine or tryptophan.

J: TRBJ2-7
V: TRBV6-5
CDR3: ASCQGGVAYEQY

J: TRBJ2-7
V: TRBV6-5
CDR3: ASSYSPQTYEQY

J: TRBJ1-1
V: TRBV28
CDR3: ASSSPGTLRNTEAF

J: TRBJ2-5
V: TRBV2
CDR3: ASSERGIQTQY

J: TRBJ2-5
V: TRBV27
CDR3: ASSHGTSEIYQETQY

J: TRBJ2-1
V: TRBV15
CDR3: ATSRDLQGFKDEQF

J: TRBJ2-7
V: TRBV30
CDR3: AWSTGLAYEQY

J: TRBJ1-1
V: TRBV7-2
CDR3: ASGGQEYTEAF

J: TRBJ1-2
V: TRBV5-8
CDR3: ASSFGVPGYT

J: TRBJ1-5
V: TRBV3-1/TRBV3-2
CDR3: ASSQVRGRGVQPQH

J: TRBJ1-6
V: TRBV19
CDR3: ASTQTGDNSPLH

J: TRBJ2-2
V: TRBV7-3
CDR3: ASSLTRDNGELF

J: TRBJ1-4
V: TRBV28
CDR3: ASSFTHQGFNNEKLF

J: TRBJ1-5
V: TRBV7-2
CDR3: ASSTLGGSNQPQH

J: TRBJ2-6
V: TRBV6-5
CDR3: ASSLPGPGANVLT

J: TRBJ2-2
V: TRBV6-5
CDR3: ASSYVAGVRTGELF

J: TRBJ2-3
V: TRBV5-4
CDR3: ASSPGSGGLLSSQY

J: TRBJ1-2
V: TRBV5-6
CDR3: ASSFRGGYT

J: TRBJ1-6
V: TRBV6-6
CDR3: ASSYSAGNRSPLH

J: TRBJ1-2
V: TRBV6-5
CDR3: ASLLGTPPNYGYT

J: TRBJ1-5
V: TRBV4-3
CDR3: ASSQDEGQPQH

J: TRBJ1-6
V: TRBV5-1
CDR3: ASSLAETGRSPLH

J: TRBJ1-1
V: TRBV6-5
CDR3: ASNSRDGGTEAF

J: TRBJ2-2
V: TRBV19
CDR3: ASKGPNPNTGELF

J: TRBJ2-2
V: TRBV7-8
CDR3: ASRQGTNTGELF

J: TRBJ1-5
V: TRBV4-1
CDR3: ASSQIGTAGGYSNQPQH

J: TRBJ2-3
V: TRBV9
CDR3: ASSAGPSYNTQY

J: TRBJ1-2
V: TRBV18
CDR3: ASSPSTPDRRGYGYT

J: TRBJ1-2
V: TRBV7-4
CDR3: AVNRGSYGYT

J: TRBJ2-1
V: TRBV19
CDR3: ASSVRGDPYNEQF

J: TRBJ1-1
V: TRBV5-1
CDR3: ASSRDSARGTEAF

J: TRBJ1-1
V: TRBV9
CDR3: ASSVGTGGMGTEAF

J: TRBJ2-2
V: TRBV2
CDR3: ASRFWLYQTGINTGELF

J: TRBJ1-6
V: TRBV4-1
CDR3: ASSQWQGYNSPLH

J: TRBJ1-1
V: TRBV29-1
CDR3: SVGYGGAF

J: TRBJ2-1
V: TRBV30
CDR3: ALDWAGEYNEQF

J: TRBJ1-2
V: TRBV6-5
CDR3: ASSYSSSYGYT

J: TRBJ2-7
V: TRBV5-6
CDR3: ASSSRRDWAPYEQY

J: TRBJ2-3
V: TRBV19
CDR3: ASGTDTQY

J: TRBJ1-2
V: TRBV19
CDR3: ARPEGGPSNYGYT

J: TRBJ1-2
V: TRBV4-1
CDR3: ASSLGGLPSGYGYT

J: TRBJ1-5
V: TRBV2
CDR3: ASSELSSSNQPQH